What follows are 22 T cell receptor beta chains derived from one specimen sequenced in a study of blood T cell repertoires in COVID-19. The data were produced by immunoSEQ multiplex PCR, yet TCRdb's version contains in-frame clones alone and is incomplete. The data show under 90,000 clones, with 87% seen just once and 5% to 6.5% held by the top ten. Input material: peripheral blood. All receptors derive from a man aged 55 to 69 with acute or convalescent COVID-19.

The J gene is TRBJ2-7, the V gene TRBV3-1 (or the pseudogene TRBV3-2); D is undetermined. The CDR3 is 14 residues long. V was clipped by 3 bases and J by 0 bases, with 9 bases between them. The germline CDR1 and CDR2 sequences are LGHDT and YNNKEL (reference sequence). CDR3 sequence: CASSHRPSSYEQYF. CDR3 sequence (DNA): TGTGCCAGCAGCCACCGCCCGAGCTCCTACGAGCAGTACTTC.

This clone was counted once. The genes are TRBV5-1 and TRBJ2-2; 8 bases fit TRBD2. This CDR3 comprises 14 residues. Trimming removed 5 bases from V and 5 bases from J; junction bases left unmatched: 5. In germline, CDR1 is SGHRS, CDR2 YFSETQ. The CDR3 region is CASSKERGTGELFF. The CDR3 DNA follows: TGCGCCAGCAGTAAAGAGCGGGGGACCGGGGAGCTGTTTTTT.

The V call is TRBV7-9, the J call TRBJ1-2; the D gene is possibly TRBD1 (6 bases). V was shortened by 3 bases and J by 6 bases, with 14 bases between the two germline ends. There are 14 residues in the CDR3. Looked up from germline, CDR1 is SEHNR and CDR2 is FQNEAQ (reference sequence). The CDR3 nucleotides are TGTGCCAGCAGCTTGTCTGCAGGGGACAATGGCTACACCTTC. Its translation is CASSLSAGDNGYTF.

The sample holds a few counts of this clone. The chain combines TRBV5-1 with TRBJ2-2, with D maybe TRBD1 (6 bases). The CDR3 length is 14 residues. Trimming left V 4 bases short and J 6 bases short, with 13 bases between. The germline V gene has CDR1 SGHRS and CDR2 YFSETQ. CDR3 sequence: CASSGGNGAGELFF. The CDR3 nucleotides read TGCGCCAGCAGCGGGGGCAACGGGGCCGGGGAGCTGTTTTTT.

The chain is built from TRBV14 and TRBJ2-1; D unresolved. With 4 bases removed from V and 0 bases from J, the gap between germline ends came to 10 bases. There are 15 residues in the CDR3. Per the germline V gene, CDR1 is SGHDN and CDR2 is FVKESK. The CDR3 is CASSPVSSSYNEQFF. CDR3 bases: TGTGCCAGCAGCCCCGTCTCGAGCTCCTACAATGAGCAGTTCTTC.

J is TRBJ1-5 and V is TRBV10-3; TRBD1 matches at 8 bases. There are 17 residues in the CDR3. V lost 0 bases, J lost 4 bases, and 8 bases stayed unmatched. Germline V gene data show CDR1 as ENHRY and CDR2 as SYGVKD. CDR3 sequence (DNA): TGTGCCATCAGTGAGTCACCGCCTCAGGGGGCGAATCAGCCCCAGCATTTT. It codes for CAISESPPQGANQPQHF.

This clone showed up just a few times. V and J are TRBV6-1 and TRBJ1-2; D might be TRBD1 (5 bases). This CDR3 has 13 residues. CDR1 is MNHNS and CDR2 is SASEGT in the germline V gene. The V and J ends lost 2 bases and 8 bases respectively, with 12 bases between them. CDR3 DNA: TGTGCCAGCAGTGAATCTGCAGGGCTAGGCTACACCTTC. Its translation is CASSESAGLGYTF.

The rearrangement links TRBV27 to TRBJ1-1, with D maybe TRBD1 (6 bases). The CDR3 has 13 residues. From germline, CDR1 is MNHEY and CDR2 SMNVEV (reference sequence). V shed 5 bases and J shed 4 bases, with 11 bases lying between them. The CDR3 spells CASSPTGPTEAFF. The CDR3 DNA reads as TGTGCCAGCAGTCCCACAGGGCCCACTGAAGCTTTCTTT.

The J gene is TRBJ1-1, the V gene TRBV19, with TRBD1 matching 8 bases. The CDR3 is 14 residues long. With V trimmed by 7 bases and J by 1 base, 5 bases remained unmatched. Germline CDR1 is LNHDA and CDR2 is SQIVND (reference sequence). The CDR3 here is CASNNQGANTEAFF. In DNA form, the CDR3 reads TGTGCCAGTAATAACCAGGGGGCGAACACTGAAGCTTTCTTT.

The CDR3 bases are TGTGCCAGCAGCCCAAGTTGGGGGGAAAGCGGGGTATATCCCGCTGGGGCCAACGTCCTGACTTTC. Translation: CASSPSWGESGVYPAGANVLTF. The genes are TRBV3-1 (or the pseudogene TRBV3-2) and TRBJ2-6; 7 bases agree with TRBD2. Unmatched junction bases numbered 23, after V lost 4 bases and J lost 2 bases. This CDR3 spans 22 amino acids. Germline-derived CDR1 and CDR2 are LGHDT and YNNKEL (reference sequence).

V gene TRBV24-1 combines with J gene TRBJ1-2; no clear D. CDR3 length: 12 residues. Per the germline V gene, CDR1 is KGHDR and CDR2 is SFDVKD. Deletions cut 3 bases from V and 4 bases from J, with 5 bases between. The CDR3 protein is CATSDRAYGYTF. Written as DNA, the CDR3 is TGTGCCACCAGTGATAGAGCCTATGGCTACACCTTC.

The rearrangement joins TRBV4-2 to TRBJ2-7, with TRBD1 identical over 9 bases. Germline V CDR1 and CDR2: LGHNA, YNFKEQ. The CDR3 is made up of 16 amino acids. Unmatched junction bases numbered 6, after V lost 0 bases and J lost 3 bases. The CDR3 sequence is CASSQDGDRDLYEQYF. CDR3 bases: TGTGCCAGCAGCCAAGACGGGGACAGGGACCTCTACGAGCAGTACTTC.

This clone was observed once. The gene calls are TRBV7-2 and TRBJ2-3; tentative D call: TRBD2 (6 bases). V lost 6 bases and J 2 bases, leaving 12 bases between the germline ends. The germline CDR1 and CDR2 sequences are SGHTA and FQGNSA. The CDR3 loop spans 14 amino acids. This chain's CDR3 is CASRKGLITDTQYF. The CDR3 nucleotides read TGTGCCAGCAGAAAGGGACTTATCACAGATACGCAGTATTTT. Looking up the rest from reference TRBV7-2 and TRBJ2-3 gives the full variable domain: GAGVSQSPSNKVTEKGKDVELRCDPISGHTALYWYRQSLGQGLEFLIYFQGNSAPDKSGLPSDRFSAERTGGSVSTLTIQRTQQEDSAVYLCASRKGLITDTQYFGPGTRLTVL.

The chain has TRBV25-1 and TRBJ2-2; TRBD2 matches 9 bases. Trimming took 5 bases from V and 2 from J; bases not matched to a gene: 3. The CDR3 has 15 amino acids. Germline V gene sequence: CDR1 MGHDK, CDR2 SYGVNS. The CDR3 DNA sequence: TGTGCCAGCAGTCCTAGCGGGGCAAACACCGGGGAGCTGTTTTTT. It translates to CASSPSGANTGELFF.

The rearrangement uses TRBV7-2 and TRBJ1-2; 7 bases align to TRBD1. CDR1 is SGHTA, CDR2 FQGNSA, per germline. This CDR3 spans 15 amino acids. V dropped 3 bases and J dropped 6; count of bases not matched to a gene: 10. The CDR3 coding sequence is TGTGCCAGCAGCTTGGACAGGCCCGCAGCGGATGGCTACACCTTC. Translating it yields CASSLDRPAADGYTF.

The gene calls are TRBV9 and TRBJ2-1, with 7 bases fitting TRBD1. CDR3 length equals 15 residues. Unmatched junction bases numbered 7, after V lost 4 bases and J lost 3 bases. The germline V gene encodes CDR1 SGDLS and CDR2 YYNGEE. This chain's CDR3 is CASSPEGASYNEQFF. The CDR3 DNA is TGTGCCAGCAGCCCAGAGGGGGCTAGCTACAATGAGCAGTTCTTC.

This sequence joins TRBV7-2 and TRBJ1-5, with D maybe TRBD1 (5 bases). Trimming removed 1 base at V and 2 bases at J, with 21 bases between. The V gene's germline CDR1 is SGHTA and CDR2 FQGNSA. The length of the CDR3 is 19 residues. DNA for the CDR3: TGTGCCAGCAGCTTAGTAGCATTGGAAGGGGCCTGGGGCAATCAGCCCCAGCATTTT. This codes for CASSLVALEGAWGNQPQHF. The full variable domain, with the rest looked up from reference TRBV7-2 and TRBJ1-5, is GAGVSQSPSNKVTEKGKDVELRCDPISGHTALYWYRQSLGQGLEFLIYFQGNSAPDKSGLPSDRFSAERTGGSVSTLTIQRTQQEDSAVYLCASSLVALEGAWGNQPQHFGDGTRLSIL.

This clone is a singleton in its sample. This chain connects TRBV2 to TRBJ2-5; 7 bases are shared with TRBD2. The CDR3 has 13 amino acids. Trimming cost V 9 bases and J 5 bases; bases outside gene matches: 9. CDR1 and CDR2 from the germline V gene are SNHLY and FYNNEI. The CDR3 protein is CARTARGVETQYF. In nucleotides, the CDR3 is TGTGCCAGGACCGCCCGGGGGGTGGAGACCCAGTACTTC.

The CDR3 spells CASSRTGAANYGYTF. The DNA of the CDR3 is TGTGCCAGCAGTCGGACAGGCGCAGCTAACTATGGCTACACCTTC. The rearrangement uses TRBV6-2 or TRBV6-3 and TRBJ1-2; 7 bases line up with TRBD1. The CDR3 loop spans 15 amino acids. V was clipped by 5 bases and J by 0 bases; unmatched bases: 6. Germline V CDR1 and CDR2: MNHEY, SVGEGT.

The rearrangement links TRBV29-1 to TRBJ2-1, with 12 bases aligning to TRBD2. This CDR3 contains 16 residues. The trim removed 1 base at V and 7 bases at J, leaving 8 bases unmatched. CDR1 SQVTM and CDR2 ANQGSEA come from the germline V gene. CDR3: CSVEGERTSGENEQFF. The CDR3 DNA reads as TGCAGCGTTGAAGGGGAAAGGACTAGCGGGGAGAATGAGCAGTTCTTC.

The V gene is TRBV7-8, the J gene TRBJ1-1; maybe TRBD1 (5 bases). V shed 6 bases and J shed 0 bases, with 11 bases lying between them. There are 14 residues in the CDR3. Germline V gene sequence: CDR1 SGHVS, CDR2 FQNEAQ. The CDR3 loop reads CASRSGLVNTEAFF. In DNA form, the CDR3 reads TGTGCCAGCAGGTCAGGGTTGGTGAACACTGAAGCTTTCTTT.

DNA for the CDR3: TGTGCCAGCAGTGGGACAGGCCTCTATGGCTACACCTTC. Its translation is CASSGTGLYGYTF. The V call is TRBV12-3 or TRBV12-4, the J call TRBJ1-2, with 8 nucleotides matching TRBD1. This CDR3 contains 13 residues. Unmatched junction bases numbered 3, after V lost 5 bases and J lost 4 bases.